The rows below give T cell receptor beta chains drawn from one sample of a study of CD8+ T cells in alopecia areata. Using immunoSEQ multiplex PCR, the repertoire was profiled, and TCRdb retains in-frame clones only, with some absent. The sample includes 150,000 to 200,000 clones, around 60% of them seen just once. This material consisted of CD4+ T cells sorted from blood, taken between weeks 49 and 50, from a patient treated with tofacitinib. The receptors originated from a human donor with alopecia areata. Each CDR3 is given with its conserved first and last residue. The order of the fields is clone size, J gene, D gene, V gene, CDR3 protein, CDR3 DNA. The D gene is left open where the match is weak. Size is omitted from some rows. Given values are once, few, many or a class for expanded clones.

.,TRBJ1-6,TRBD1,TRBV7-2,CASSTQPGTAFSPLHF,TGTGCCAGCAGCACGCAACCCGGGACAGCTTTTTCACCCCTCCACTTT
few,TRBJ2-5,.,TRBV30,CAWSLSETQYF,TGTGCCTGGAGTTTATCGGAGACCCAGTACTTC
.,TRBJ1-2,TRBD1,TRBV29-1,CSVEDTFRDRVLRPATLYGYTF,TGCAGCGTTGAAGACACATTCCGGGACAGGGTCCTCAGGCCCGCAACGCTTTATGGCTACACCTTC
.,TRBJ2-3,TRBD1,TRBV5-1,CASSPGQVTDTQYF,TGCGCCAGCAGCCCGGGACAGGTCACAGATACGCAGTATTTT
.,TRBJ1-4,.,TRBV4-1,CASSQTQGSEKLFF,TGCGCCAGCAGCCAAACGCAGGGATCCGAAAAACTGTTTTTT
few,TRBJ1-6,.,TRBV6-1,CASSEGQGISPLHF,TGTGCCAGCAGTGAAGGGCAGGGCATTTCACCCCTCCACTTT
few,TRBJ2-5,.,TRBV7-2,CASSLGGLGTQYF,TGTGCCAGCAGCCTGGGGGGGCTTGGGACCCAGTACTTC
.,TRBJ1-1,.,TRBV30,CAWGTHLNTEAFF,TGTGCCTGGGGCACACACTTGAACACTGAAGCTTTCTTT
.,TRBJ2-3,.,TRBV12-5,CASGLVVGEVTDTQYF,TGTGCTAGTGGTTTGGTAGTAGGGGAAGTGACAGATACGCAGTATTTT
.,TRBJ1-2,.,TRBV30,CAWRSLFGYTF,TGTGCCTGGAGAAGTCTCTTTGGCTACACCTTC
.,TRBJ2-3,TRBD2,TRBV4-3,CASSQETGGSTDTQYF,TGCGCCAGCAGCCAAGAAACCGGGGGGTCCACAGATACGCAGTATTTT
.,TRBJ2-6,.,TRBV11-1,CASSGDRLSFSGANVLTF,TGTGCCAGCAGCGGAGACAGGTTATCTTTCTCTGGGGCCAACGTCCTGACTTTC
.,TRBJ2-1,TRBD2,TRBV5-1,CASSWAGDEQFF,TGCGCCAGCAGCTGGGCGGGGGACGAGCAGTTCTTC
.,TRBJ2-3,.,TRBV9,CASSVDGEDTQYF,TGTGCCAGCAGCGTAGATGGGGAAGATACGCAGTATTTT
.,TRBJ2-1,TRBD1,TRBV5-1,CASSRTRTGTNYEQFF,TGCGCCAGCAGCCGGACTCGGACAGGGACGAACTATGAGCAGTTCTTC
.,TRBJ2-3,TRBD2,TRBV29-1,CSVTTSGARTDTQYF,TGCAGCGTAACGACTAGCGGGGCCCGCACAGATACGCAGTATTTT
.,TRBJ1-1,.,TRBV30,CAWSFRPGDTEAFF,TGTGCCTGGAGTTTTCGACCTGGGGACACTGAAGCTTTCTTT
many,TRBJ1-2,.,TRBV4-1,CASSQAYSGANYGYTF,TGCGCCAGCAGCCAGGCATACAGTGGAGCTAACTATGGCTACACCTTC
.,TRBJ1-1,.,TRBV19,CASSIGGRITEAFF,TGTGCCAGTAGTATCGGAGGGCGGATCACTGAAGCTTTCTTT
few,TRBJ1-1,TRBD1,TRBV30,CAWSVRDRGTEAFF,TGTGCCTGGAGTGTAAGGGACAGAGGGACTGAAGCTTTCTTT
.,TRBJ1-2,.,TRBV15,CATSRDGRFPLF,TGTGCCACCAGCAGAGATGGAAGGTTCCCCCTCTTC
.,TRBJ1-1,.,TRBV18,CASSRYGTPNTEAFF,TGTGCCAGCTCCCGCTACGGGACACCGAACACTGAAGCTTTCTTT
few,TRBJ2-1,.,TRBV29-1,CSAEGGSSYNEQFF,TGCAGCGCCGAAGGTGGGAGCTCCTACAATGAGCAGTTCTTC
few,TRBJ2-3,.,TRBV7-2,CASSLASWDTQYF,TGTGCCAGCAGCTTAGCGAGTTGGGATACGCAGTATTTT
few,TRBJ2-7,.,TRBV15,CATGTPPYEQYF,TGTGCCACCGGGACACCGCCCTACGAGCAGTACTTC
few,TRBJ2-7,.,TRBV7-2,CASSLGPKGLYEQYF,TGTGCCAGCAGTCTTGGACCAAAGGGTCTCTACGAGCAGTACTTC
few,TRBJ1-1,.,TRBV29-1,CSVARQLNTEAFF,TGCAGCGTTGCCAGACAGCTGAACACTGAAGCTTTCTTT
.,TRBJ2-5,.,TRBV2,CASSELGRGRIQETQYF,TGTGCCAGCAGTGAATTAGGACGAGGTCGAATCCAAGAGACCCAGTACTTC
few,TRBJ2-3,.,TRBV2,CASSALAFTQYF,TGTGCCAGCAGTGCTCTAGCGTTCACGCAGTATTTT
.,TRBJ2-1,.,TRBV29-1,CSVAGLNYNEQFF,TGCAGCGTCGCGGGCCTTAACTACAATGAGCAGTTCTTC
few,TRBJ2-5,.,TRBV4-2,CASSQDDNQETQYF,TGTGCCAGCAGCCAAGATGACAACCAAGAGACCCAGTACTTC
.,TRBJ2-1,TRBD1,TRBV9,CASSVAQGANNEQFF,TGTGCCAGCAGCGTAGCACAGGGGGCAAACAATGAGCAGTTCTTC
once,TRBJ2-1,.,TRBV2,CASSENRGGNEQFF,TGTGCCAGCAGTGAAAACAGGGGAGGCAATGAGCAGTTCTTC
few,TRBJ1-5,.,TRBV5-5,CASSLDPGTNQPQHF,TGTGCCAGCAGCTTGGATCCAGGGACGAATCAGCCCCAGCATTTT